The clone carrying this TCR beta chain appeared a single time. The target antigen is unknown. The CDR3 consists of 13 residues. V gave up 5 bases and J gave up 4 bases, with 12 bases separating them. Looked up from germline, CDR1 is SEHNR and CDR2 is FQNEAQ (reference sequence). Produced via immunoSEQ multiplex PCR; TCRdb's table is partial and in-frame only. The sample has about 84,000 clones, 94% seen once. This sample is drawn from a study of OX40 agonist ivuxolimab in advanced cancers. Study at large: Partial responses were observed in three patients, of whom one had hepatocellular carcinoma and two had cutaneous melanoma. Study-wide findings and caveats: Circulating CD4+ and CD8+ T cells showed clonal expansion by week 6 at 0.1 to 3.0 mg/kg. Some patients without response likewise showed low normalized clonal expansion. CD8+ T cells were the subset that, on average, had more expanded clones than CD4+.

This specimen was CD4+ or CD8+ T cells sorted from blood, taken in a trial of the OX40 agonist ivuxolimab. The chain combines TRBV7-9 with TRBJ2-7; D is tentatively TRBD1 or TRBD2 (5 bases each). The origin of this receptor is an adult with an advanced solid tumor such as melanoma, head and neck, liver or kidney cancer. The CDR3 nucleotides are TGTGCCAGCAGCCCGAGGGACGGGTACGAGCAGTACTTC. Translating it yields CASSPRDGYEQYF.